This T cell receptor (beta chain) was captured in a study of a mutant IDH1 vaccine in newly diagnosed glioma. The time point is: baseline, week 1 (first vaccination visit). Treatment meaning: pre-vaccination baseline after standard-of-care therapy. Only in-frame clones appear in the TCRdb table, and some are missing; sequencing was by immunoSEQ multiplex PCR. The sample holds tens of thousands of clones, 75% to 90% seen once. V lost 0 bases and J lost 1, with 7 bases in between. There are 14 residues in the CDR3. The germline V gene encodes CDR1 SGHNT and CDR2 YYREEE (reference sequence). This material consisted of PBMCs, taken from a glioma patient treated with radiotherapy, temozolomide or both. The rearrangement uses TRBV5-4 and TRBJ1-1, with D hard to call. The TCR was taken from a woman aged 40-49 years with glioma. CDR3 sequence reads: CASSLGGWNTEAFF. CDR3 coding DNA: TGTGCCAGCAGCTTGGGGGGATGGAACACTGAAGCTTTCTTT.